These 23 T cell receptor beta chains were all obtained from the same sample, sequenced in a study of control samples from healthy donors and cancer patients. Profiling relied on immunoSEQ multiplex PCR, and the TCRdb table lists in-frame clones only, not all of them. The sample has 130,000 or so clones; 80% to 95% are singletons. Sequenced sample: blood. The receptor set was obtained from a middle-aged man in good health.

The chain employs TRBV11-1 and TRBJ1-6, with 8 bases lining up with TRBD1. V trimming: 1 base; J trimming: 9 bases; junction bases outside the gene matches: 2. CDR1 is SGHAT and CDR2 is FQDESV in the germline V gene (reference sequence). The CDR3 loop spans 14 amino acids. The CDR3 DNA sequence: TGTGCCAGCAGCTTAGAGACAGGGGCTTCACCCCTCCACTTT. Its translation is CASSLETGASPLHF.

This chain joins TRBV29-1 and TRBJ1-5; possible D gene TRBD1, 6 bases. The CDR3 sequence is 14 residues long. V was trimmed by 5 bases and J by 3 bases, leaving 14 bases between them. Germline V gene sequence: CDR1 SQVTM, CDR2 ANQGSEA. The CDR3 sequence is CSVREGGSNQPQHF. CDR3 nucleotide sequence: TGCAGCGTTAGGGAAGGGGGATCCAATCAGCCCCAGCATTTT.

The V call is TRBV2, the J call TRBJ2-3; weak D call: TRBD1 (6 bases). CDR3 length: 14 amino acids. The V gene's germline CDR1 is SNHLY and CDR2 FYNNEI. The germline V and J ends were trimmed by 11 bases and 6 bases, with 21 bases remaining between them. This CDR3 is CAGSPGHEGDTQYF. CDR3 in DNA: TGTGCCGGATCACCGGGACACGAGGGGGATACGCAGTATTTT.

The V call is TRBV13, the J call TRBJ2-1; tentatively, D is TRBD1 (6 bases). The CDR3 runs to 16 residues. Germline CDR1 is PRHDT and CDR2 is FYEKMQ (reference sequence). V gave up 0 bases and J gave up 2 bases, with 11 bases separating them. The CDR3 sequence is CASSLGQGIAYNEQFF. In DNA, the CDR3 is TGTGCCAGCAGCTTAGGCCAGGGGATAGCCTACAATGAGCAGTTCTTC.

The chain combines TRBV30 with TRBJ2-5, with 7 positions matching TRBD2. From germline, CDR1 is GTSNPN and CDR2 SVGIG (reference sequence). The V segment lost 4 bases and the J segment 1 base; nucleotides outside the gene matches: 6. CDR3 length: 14 residues. The CDR3: CAWNQAGPQETQYF. The CDR3 DNA is TGTGCCTGGAACCAAGCGGGGCCCCAAGAGACCCAGTACTTC.

The rearrangement uses TRBV18 and TRBJ2-5; 7 bases map to TRBD2. The CDR3 spans 14 residues. The J segment lost 0 bases and the V segment lost 5 bases, leaving 3 bases of the junction unmatched. Per the germline V gene, CDR1 is KGHSH and CDR2 is LQKENI. The CDR3 region has the DNA TGTGCCAGCTCAGCGGGGGTATACCAAGAGACCCAGTACTTC. It yields the protein CASSAGVYQETQYF.

This clone appeared a single time. J is TRBJ1-2 and V is TRBV5-4, with 9 nucleotides matching TRBD1. J was trimmed by 5 bases and V by 3 bases; bases with no gene match: 5. The CDR3 loop spans 14 amino acids. From germline, CDR1 is SGHNT and CDR2 YYREEE (reference sequence). The CDR3 protein is CASSSPGQGYGYTF. The CDR3, as DNA: TGTGCCAGCAGCTCACCGGGACAGGGTTATGGCTACACCTTC. Full variable domain (outside the CDR3, taken from reference TRBV5-4 and TRBJ1-2): ETGVTQSPTHLIKTRGQQVTLRCSSQSGHNTVSWYQQALGQGPQFIFQYYREEENGRGNFPPRFSGLQFPNYSSELNVNALELDDSALYLCASSSPGQGYGYTFGSGTRLTVV.

This clone was seen more than once but under ten times. The chain uses TRBV7-9 and TRBJ2-3, with 8 bases that match TRBD2. The germline CDR1 and CDR2 sequences are SEHNR and FQNEAQ (reference sequence). The CDR3 is made up of 13 amino acids. V dropped 11 bases and J dropped 1; count of bases not matched to a gene: 5. The CDR3, as DNA: TGTGCCCTTCGGGGGGGTGGCACAGATACGCAGTATTTT. The encoded protein is CALRGGGTDTQYF.

V and J are TRBV21-1 and TRBJ1-5; whether TRBD1, the table's D call, matches the DNA was not checked. TRBV21-1 is recorded as a pseudogene. CDR3 length: 19 amino acids. The CDR3 region has the DNA TGTGCCAGCAGCAAAAAGGGCGACAGGGTATATTCTAGCAATCAGCCCCAGCATTTT. This gives the protein CASSKKGDRVYSSNQPQHF.

The V and J genes are TRBV5-5 and TRBJ1-5; no clear D gene. The germline V and J ends were trimmed by 2 bases and 2 bases, with 11 bases remaining between them. The CDR3 is made up of 15 amino acids. Germline V gene sequence: CDR1 SGHKS, CDR2 YYEKEE (reference sequence). As DNA, the CDR3 is TGTGCCAGCAGCTTTGGTCCTACGGGCAATCAGCCCCAGCATTTT. Translation: CASSFGPTGNQPQHF.

This chain uses TRBV1 with TRBJ2-1; the D call TRBD2 from the table was never checked on the DNA. TRBV1 is given as a pseudogene. The CDR3 is made up of 16 amino acids. CDR3 sequence reads: CTSSQVSRGSYNEQFF. CDR3 in DNA: TGCACCAGCAGCCAAGTTAGCCGGGGCTCCTACAATGAGCAGTTCTTC.

This chain joins TRBV3-1 (or the pseudogene TRBV3-2) and TRBJ2-5; D possibly matches TRBD1 or TRBD2 (7 bases each). Trimming pared 4 bases from V and 3 bases from J, leaving 15 bases between. The length of the CDR3 is 15 residues. The V gene's germline CDR1 is LGHDT and CDR2 YNNKEL (reference sequence). CDR3 in DNA: TGTGCCAGCAGCCCGGCGACAGGGAGGGAAGAGACCCAGTACTTC. This gives the protein CASSPATGREETQYF.

The V and J genes are TRBV3-1 (or the pseudogene TRBV3-2) and TRBJ1-1; D perhaps matches TRBD1 (6 bases). V lost 4 bases to trimming and J lost 3 bases, with 9 bases between them. The CDR3 sequence is 13 residues long. Germline V gene data show CDR1 as LGHDT and CDR2 as YNNKEL (reference sequence). In DNA, the CDR3 is TGTGCCAGCAGCCCGACAGGAGACACTGAAGCTTTCTTT. Its translation is CASSPTGDTEAFF.

The rearrangement joins TRBV7-9 to TRBJ2-1; no firm D call. This CDR3 contains 18 residues. Germline values: CDR1 SEHNR, CDR2 FQNEAQ (reference sequence). V gave up 1 base and J gave up 9 bases, with 25 bases separating them. The CDR3 DNA is TGTGCCAGCAGCTTAGGTCGGTTCGTCTCCACACCGGTTACTGAGCAGTTCTTC. The encoded protein is CASSLGRFVSTPVTEQFF.

The chain combines TRBV7-8 with TRBJ2-7, with D possibly being TRBD1 (6 bases). Trimming cost V 2 bases and J 2 bases, with 13 bases left between them. From germline, CDR1 is SGHVS and CDR2 FQNEAQ. The CDR3 extends over 15 amino acids. The CDR3 is CASSLNRDTPYEQYF. The CDR3 DNA reads TGTGCCAGCAGCTTAAACCGGGACACCCCCTACGAGCAGTACTTC.

This clone was found a few times. The chain has TRBV28 and TRBJ1-4, with D hard to call. Looked up from germline, CDR1 is MDHEN and CDR2 is SYDVKM. Trimming removed 10 bases from V and 7 bases from J, with 16 bases in between. The CDR3 covers 13 residues. CDR3 bases: TGTGCCACGTACCAGACCTACCTTGAAAAACTGTTTTTT. Translating it yields CATYQTYLEKLFF.

The chain is built from TRBV27 and TRBJ1-2; D unclear. CDR1 is MNHEY, CDR2 SMNVEV, per germline (reference sequence). The CDR3 is 15 residues long. V lost 7 bases and J 7 bases, leaving 22 bases between the germline ends. CDR3: CASIDLSTRSAGYTF. The CDR3 coding sequence is TGTGCCAGCATAGATCTGTCGACAAGATCGGCTGGCTACACCTTC.

The V and J genes are TRBV5-8 and TRBJ2-2; D not certain. This CDR3 spans 13 amino acids. Trimming pared 5 bases from V and 0 bases from J, leaving 5 bases between. The germline CDR1 and CDR2 sequences are SGHTS and YDEGEE. The CDR3 region is CASSYTNTGELFF. Written as DNA, the CDR3 is TGTGCCAGCAGTTATACGAACACCGGGGAGCTGTTTTTT.

The rearrangement links TRBV5-1 to TRBJ2-7, with unresolved D. V lost 2 bases to trimming and J lost 7 bases, with 16 bases between them. The CDR3 has 14 residues. Germline CDR1 reads SGHRS; CDR2 reads YFSETQ. Here the CDR3 reads CASSLRGVSGEQYF. The CDR3, as DNA: TGCGCCAGCAGCTTACGAGGTGTTTCCGGAGAGCAGTACTTC.

The chain employs TRBV7-9 and TRBJ2-3; 7 bases align to TRBD2. Germline values: CDR1 SEHNR, CDR2 FQNEAQ (reference sequence). CDR3 length: 15 amino acids. V dropped 5 bases and J dropped 6; count of bases not matched to a gene: 11. CDR3 region: CASSHLRAGGDTQYF. The DNA of the CDR3 is TGTGCCAGCAGCCACCTTAGAGCCGGGGGGGATACGCAGTATTTT.

The chain combines TRBV28 with TRBJ1-2; a weak D match, TRBD1 (5 bases). Trimming cost V 3 bases and J 11 bases, with 16 bases left between them. CDR1 is MDHEN and CDR2 is SYDVKM in the germline V gene. This CDR3 spans 13 amino acids. For the CDR3, the DNA is TGTGCCAGCAGTTTGTTGGAGGGGCGCGGGTACACCTTC. As protein: CASSLLEGRGYTF.

The V gene is TRBV7-3, the J gene TRBJ2-2; 8 bases map to TRBD2. Unmatched junction bases numbered 9, after V lost 5 bases and J lost 4 bases. Germline lookup yields CDR1 SGHTA and CDR2 FQGTGA. This CDR3 contains 16 residues. Here the CDR3 reads CASSPPGGAITGELFF. In nucleotides, the CDR3 is TGTGCCAGCAGCCCCCCCGGGGGGGCAATCACCGGGGAGCTGTTTTTT.

This clone was observed once. The rearrangement uses TRBV7-3 and TRBJ2-2, with TRBD2 identical over 7 bases. The CDR3 spans 16 residues. The junction had 11 bases not matched to a gene; V was cut back by 6 bases and J by 4 bases. Per the germline V gene, CDR1 is SGHTA and CDR2 is FQGTGA. CDR3 in amino acids: CASSFSGSGGTGELFF. The CDR3 bases are TGTGCCAGCAGTTTCTCCGGGTCGGGGGGCACCGGGGAGCTGTTTTTT.